This T cell receptor (beta chain) was recorded in a study of cytomegalovirus exposure and HLA in healthy donors. Study details: Prior work identified about 120 million unique TCR beta sequences in some 180 million T cells. In an early release, HLA-typed donors contributed some 82 million unique TCR sequences.

Researchers ran the PCR with 60 Vbeta and 13 Jbeta primers. Sequenced by immunoSEQ multiplex PCR; TCRdb stores in-frame clones only, minus some. The sample records 150,000 to 200,000 clones, about 78% being singletons. V was shortened by 1 base and J by 4 bases, with 8 bases between the two germline ends. Germline lookup yields CDR1 SGDLS and CDR2 YYNGEE. The CDR3 has 13 amino acids. Sequenced material: PBMCs. The TCR comes from a woman aged 50 to 60 in good health and CMV-seropositive. The V call is TRBV9, the J call TRBJ1-2, with TRBD1 as a possible D gene (6 bases). The CDR3 nucleotides read TGTGCCAGCAGCGTAACAGGGAGCTATGGCTACACCTTC. This codes for CASSVTGSYGYTF. Drawing the rest from reference TRBV9 and TRBJ1-2, the complete variable domain is DSGVTQTPKHLITATGQRVTLRCSPRSGDLSVYWYQQSLDQGLQFLIQYYNGEERAKGNILERFSAQQFPDLHSELNLSSLELGDSALYFCASSVTGSYGYTFGSGTRLTVV.